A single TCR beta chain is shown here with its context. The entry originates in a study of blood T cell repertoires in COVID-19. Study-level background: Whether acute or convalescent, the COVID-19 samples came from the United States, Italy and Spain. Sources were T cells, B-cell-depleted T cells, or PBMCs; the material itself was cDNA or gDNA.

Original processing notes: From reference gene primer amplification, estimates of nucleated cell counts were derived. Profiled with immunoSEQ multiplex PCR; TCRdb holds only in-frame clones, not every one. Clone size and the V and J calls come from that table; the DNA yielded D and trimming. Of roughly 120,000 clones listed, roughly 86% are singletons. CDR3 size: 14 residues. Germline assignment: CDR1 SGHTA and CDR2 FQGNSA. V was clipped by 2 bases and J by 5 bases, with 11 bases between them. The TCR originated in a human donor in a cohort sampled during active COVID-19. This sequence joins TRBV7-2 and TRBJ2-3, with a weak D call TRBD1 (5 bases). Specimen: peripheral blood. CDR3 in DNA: TGTGCCAGCAGCTTAAGGGGCTCCTTAGATACGCAGTATTTT. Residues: CASSLRGSLDTQYF.